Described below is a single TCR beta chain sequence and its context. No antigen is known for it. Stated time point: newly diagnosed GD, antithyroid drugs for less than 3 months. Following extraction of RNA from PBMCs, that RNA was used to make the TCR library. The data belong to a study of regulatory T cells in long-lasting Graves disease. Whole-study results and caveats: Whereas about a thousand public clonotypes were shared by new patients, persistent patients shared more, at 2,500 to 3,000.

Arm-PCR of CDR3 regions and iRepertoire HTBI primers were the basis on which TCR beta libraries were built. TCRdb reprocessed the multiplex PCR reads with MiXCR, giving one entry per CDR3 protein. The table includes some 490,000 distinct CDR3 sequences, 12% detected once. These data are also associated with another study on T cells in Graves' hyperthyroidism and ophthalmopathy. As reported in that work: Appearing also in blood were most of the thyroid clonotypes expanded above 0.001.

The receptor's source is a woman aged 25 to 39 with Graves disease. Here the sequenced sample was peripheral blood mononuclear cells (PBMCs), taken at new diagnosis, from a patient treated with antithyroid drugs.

The CDR3 DNA reads as TGTGCCAGCAGCTTAAGATTGGTCGGACAGGGGAATGAAAAACTGTTTTTT. Its translation: CASSLRLVGQGNEKLFF. The chain is built from TRBV11-2 and TRBJ1-4, with 9 bases that match TRBD1. The J segment lost 5 bases and the V segment lost 2 bases, leaving 9 bases of the junction unmatched. Germline CDR1 reads SGHAT; CDR2 reads FQNNGV. This CDR3 contains 17 residues.